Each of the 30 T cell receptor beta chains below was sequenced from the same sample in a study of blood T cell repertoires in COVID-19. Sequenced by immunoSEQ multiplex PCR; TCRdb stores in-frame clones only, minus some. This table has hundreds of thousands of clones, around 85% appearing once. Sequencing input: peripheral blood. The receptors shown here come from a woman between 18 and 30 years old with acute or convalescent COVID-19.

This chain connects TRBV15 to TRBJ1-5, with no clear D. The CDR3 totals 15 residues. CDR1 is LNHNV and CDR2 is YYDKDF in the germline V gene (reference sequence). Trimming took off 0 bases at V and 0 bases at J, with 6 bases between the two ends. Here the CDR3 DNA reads TGTGCCACCAGCAGAGAGGCGGGTAGCAATCAGCCCCAGCATTTT. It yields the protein CATSREAGSNQPQHF.

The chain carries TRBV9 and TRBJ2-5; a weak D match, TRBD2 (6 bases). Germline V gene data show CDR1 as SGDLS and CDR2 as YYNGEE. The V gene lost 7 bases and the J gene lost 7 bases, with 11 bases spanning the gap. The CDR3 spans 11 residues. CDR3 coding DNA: TGTGCCAGCGGGGACTCAGGGACCCAGTACTTC. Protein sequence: CASGDSGTQYF.

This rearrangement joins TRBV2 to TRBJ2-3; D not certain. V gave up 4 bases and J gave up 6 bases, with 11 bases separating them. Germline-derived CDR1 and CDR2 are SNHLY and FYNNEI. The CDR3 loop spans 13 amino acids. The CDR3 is CASSARLQDTQYF. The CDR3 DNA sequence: TGTGCCAGCAGTGCTCGACTCCAGGATACGCAGTATTTT.

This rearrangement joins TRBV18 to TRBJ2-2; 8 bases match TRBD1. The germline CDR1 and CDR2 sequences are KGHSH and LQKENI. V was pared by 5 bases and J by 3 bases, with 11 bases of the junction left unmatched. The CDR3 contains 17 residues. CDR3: CASSASQGAQDTGELFF. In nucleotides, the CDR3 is TGTGCCAGCTCAGCCTCGCAGGGGGCGCAGGACACCGGGGAGCTGTTTTTT.

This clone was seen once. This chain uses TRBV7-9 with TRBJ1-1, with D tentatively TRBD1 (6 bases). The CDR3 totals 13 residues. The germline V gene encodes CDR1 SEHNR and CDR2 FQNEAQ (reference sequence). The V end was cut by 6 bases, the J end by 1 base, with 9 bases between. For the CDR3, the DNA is TGTGCCAGCAGTTCGGGACAGAACACTGAAGCTTTCTTT. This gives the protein CASSSGQNTEAFF. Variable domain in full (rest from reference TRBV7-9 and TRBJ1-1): DTGVSQNPRHKITKRGQNVTFRCDPISEHNRLYWYRQTLGQGPEFLTYFQNEAQLEKSRLLSDRFSAERPKGSFSTLEIQRTEQGDSAMYLCASSSGQNTEAFFGQGTRLTVV.

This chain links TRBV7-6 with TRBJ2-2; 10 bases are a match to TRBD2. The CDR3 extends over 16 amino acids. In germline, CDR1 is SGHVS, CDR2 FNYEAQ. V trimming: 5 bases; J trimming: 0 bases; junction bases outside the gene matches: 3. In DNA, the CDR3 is TGTGCCAGCAGCAGACTAGCGGGTTCGAACACCGGGGAGCTGTTTTTT. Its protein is CASSRLAGSNTGELFF.

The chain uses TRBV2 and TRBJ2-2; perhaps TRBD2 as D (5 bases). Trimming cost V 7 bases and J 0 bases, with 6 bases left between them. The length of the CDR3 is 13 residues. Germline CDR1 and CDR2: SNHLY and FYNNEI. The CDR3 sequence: CASTGANTGELFF. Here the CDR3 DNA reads TGTGCCAGCACCGGGGCGAACACCGGGGAGCTGTTTTTT.

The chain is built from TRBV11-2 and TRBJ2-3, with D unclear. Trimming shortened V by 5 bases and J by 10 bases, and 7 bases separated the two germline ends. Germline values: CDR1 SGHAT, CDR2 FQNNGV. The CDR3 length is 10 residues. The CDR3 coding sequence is TGTGCCAGCAGCGCATCGGCGCAGTATTTT. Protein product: CASSASAQYF.

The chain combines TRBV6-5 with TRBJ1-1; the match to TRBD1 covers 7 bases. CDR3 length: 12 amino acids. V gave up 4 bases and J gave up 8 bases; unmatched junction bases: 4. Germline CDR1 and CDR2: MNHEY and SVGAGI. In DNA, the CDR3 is TGTGCCAGCAGTTCGGGACAGCCAGAAGCTTTCTTT. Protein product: CASSSGQPEAFF.

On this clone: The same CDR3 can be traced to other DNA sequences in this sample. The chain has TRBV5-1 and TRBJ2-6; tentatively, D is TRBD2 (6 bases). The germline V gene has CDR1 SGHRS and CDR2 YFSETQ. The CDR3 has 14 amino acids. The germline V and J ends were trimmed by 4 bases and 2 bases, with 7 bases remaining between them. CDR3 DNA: TGCGCCAGCAGCCTAGCGACTGGGGCCAACGTCCTGACTTTC. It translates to CASSLATGANVLTF.

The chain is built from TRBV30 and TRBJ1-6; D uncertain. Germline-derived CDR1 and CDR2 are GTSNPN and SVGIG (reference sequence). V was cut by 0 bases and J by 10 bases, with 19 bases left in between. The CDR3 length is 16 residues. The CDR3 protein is CAWSVRRDLKRSPLHF. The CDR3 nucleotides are TGTGCCTGGAGTGTACGGAGGGATTTAAAACGGTCACCCCTCCACTTT.

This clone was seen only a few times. The CDR3 DNA follows: TGTGCCAGAAGCGTACGGGTCGGTGAGCAGTTCTTC. It is translated as CARSVRVGEQFF. V usage is TRBV5-3 and J usage is TRBJ2-1; D not resolved. TRBV5-3 is annotated as an ORF whose role is uncertain. V dropped 4 bases and J dropped 9 bases, with 11 bases sitting between them. The CDR3 has 12 residues.

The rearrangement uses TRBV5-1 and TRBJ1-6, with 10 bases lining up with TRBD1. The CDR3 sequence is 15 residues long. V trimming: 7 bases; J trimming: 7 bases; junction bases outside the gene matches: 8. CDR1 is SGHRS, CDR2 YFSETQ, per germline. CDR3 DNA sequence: TGCGCCAGCTCACCGGGACAGGGGATGAATTCACCCCTCCACTTT. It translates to CASSPGQGMNSPLHF.

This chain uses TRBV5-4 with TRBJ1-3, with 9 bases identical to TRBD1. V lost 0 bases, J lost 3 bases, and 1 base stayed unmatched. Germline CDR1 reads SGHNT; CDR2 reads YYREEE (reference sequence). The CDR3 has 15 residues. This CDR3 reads CASSLDRGLGNTIYF. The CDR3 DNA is TGTGCCAGCAGCTTGGACAGGGGGCTTGGAAACACCATATATTTT. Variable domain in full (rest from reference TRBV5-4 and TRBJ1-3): ETGVTQSPTHLIKTRGQQVTLRCSSQSGHNTVSWYQQALGQGPQFIFQYYREEENGRGNFPPRFSGLQFPNYSSELNVNALELDDSALYLCASSLDRGLGNTIYFGEGSWLTVV.

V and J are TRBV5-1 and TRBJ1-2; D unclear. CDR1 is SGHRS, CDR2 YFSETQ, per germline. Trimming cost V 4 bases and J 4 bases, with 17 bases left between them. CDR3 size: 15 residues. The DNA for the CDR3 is TGCGCCAGCAGCATTGGCGGAGGGAGCCTCTATGGCTACACCTTC. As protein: CASSIGGGSLYGYTF.

The CDR3 loop is CASSKQGPYSPLHF. The CDR3 DNA sequence: TGTGCCAGCAGTAAACAGGGGCCTTATTCACCCCTCCACTTT. V and J are TRBV28 and TRBJ1-6, with 7 bases aligning to TRBD1. The germline gives CDR1 MDHEN, CDR2 SYDVKM. The length of the CDR3 is 14 residues. V gave up 5 bases and J gave up 8 bases; unmatched junction bases: 6.

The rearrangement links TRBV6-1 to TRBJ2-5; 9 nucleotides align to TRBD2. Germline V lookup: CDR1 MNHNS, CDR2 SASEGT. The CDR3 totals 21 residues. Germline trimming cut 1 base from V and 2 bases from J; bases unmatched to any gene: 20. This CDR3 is CASSEGGLKWLAGFNQETQYF. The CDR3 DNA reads TGTGCCAGCAGTGAAGGGGGCCTAAAGTGGCTAGCGGGATTTAATCAAGAGACCCAGTACTTC.

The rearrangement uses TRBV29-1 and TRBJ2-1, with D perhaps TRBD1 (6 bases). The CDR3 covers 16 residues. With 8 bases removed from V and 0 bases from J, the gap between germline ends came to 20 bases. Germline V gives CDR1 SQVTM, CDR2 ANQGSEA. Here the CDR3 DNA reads TGCAGCATAGTGAACCGGGACACAGGCTCCTACAATGAGCAGTTCTTC. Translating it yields CSIVNRDTGSYNEQFF.

Here the CDR3 reads CASSVSPPLVSGELFF. For the CDR3, the DNA is TGTGCCAGCAGTGTGAGCCCCCCATTGGTGAGCGGGGAGCTGTTTTTT. This rearrangement joins TRBV6-1 to TRBJ2-2; D unresolved. This CDR3 spans 16 amino acids. Germline CDR1 and CDR2: MNHNS and SASEGT. V lost 4 bases, J lost 7 bases, and 19 bases lay in between.

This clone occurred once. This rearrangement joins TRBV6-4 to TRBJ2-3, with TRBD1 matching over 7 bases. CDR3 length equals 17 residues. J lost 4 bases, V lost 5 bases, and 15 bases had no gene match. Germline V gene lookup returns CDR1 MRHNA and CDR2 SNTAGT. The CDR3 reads CASSPDPTGSPADTQYF. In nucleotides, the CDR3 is TGTGCCAGCAGTCCGGACCCGACAGGGTCCCCCGCAGATACGCAGTATTTT.

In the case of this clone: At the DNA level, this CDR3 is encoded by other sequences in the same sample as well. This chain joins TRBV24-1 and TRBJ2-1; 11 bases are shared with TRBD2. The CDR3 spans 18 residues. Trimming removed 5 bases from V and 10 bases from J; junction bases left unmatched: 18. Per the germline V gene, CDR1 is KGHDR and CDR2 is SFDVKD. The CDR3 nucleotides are TGTGCCACCAGTGCCCTAGGAAGTAGCGGGAGGGCCGAATACGAGCAGTTCTTC. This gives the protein CATSALGSSGRAEYEQFF.

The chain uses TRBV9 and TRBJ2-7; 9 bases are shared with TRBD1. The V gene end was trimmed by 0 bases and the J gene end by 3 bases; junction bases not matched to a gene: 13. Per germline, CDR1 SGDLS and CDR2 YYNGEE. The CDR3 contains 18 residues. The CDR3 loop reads CASSVDIPGQGTFYEQYF. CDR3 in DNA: TGTGCCAGCAGCGTAGATATACCGGGACAGGGAACCTTCTACGAGCAGTACTTC.

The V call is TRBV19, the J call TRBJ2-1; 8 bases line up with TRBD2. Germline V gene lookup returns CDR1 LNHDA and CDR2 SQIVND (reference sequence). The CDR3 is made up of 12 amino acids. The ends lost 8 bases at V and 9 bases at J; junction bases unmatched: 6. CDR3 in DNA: TGTGCCAGTTCCCAGCGGGAGAGTGAGCAGTTCTTC. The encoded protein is CASSQRESEQFF.

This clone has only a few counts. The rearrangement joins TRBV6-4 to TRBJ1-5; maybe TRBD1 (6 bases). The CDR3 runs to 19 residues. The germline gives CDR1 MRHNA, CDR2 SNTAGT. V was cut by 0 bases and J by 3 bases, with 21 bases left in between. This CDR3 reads CASSDSVEGGVINNQPQHF. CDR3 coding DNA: TGTGCCAGCAGTGACTCGGTGGAGGGGGGGGTTATTAACAATCAGCCCCAGCATTTT.

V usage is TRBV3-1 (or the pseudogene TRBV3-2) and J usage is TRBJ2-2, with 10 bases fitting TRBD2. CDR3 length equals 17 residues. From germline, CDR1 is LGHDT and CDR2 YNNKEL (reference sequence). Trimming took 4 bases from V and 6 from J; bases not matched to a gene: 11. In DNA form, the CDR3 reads TGTGCCAGCAGCCCCCCCGGGCTAGCGGGAGCCGCCGGGGAGCTGTTTTTT. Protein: CASSPPGLAGAAGELFF.

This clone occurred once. The CDR3: CASSDTRPDTQYF. In nucleotides, the CDR3 is TGTGCCAGCAGTGACACTAGACCAGATACGCAGTATTTT. The chain uses TRBV6-1 and TRBJ2-3, with a weak D call TRBD2 (5 bases). This CDR3 contains 13 residues. CDR1 is MNHNS and CDR2 is SASEGT in the germline V gene. Trimming removed 3 bases from V and 4 bases from J, with 8 bases in between.

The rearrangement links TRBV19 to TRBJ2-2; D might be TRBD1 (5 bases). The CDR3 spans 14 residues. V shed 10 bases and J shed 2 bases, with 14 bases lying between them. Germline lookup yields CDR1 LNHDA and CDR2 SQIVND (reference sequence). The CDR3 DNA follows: TGTGCCATTACTCAGGGCCTCAACACCGGGGAGCTGTTTTTT. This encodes CAITQGLNTGELFF.

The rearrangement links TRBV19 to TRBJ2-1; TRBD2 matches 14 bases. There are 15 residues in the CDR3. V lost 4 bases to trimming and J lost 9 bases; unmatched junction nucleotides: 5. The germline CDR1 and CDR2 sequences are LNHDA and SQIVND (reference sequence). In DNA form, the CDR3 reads TGTGCCAGTAGTACGACTAGCGGGGGGGCCGTTGAGCAGTTCTTC. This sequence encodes CASSTTSGGAVEQFF.

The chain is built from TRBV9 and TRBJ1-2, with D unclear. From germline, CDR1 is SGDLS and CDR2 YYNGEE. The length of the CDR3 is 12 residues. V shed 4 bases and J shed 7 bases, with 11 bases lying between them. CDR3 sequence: CASSPRRGGYTF. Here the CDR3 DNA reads TGTGCCAGCAGCCCAAGACGGGGTGGCTACACCTTC.

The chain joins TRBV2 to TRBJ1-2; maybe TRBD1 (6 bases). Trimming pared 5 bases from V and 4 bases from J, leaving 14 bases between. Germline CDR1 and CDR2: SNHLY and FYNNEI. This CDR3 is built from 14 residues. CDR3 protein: CASSPGAEIYGYTF. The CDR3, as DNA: TGTGCCAGCAGTCCAGGGGCCGAGATCTATGGCTACACCTTC.